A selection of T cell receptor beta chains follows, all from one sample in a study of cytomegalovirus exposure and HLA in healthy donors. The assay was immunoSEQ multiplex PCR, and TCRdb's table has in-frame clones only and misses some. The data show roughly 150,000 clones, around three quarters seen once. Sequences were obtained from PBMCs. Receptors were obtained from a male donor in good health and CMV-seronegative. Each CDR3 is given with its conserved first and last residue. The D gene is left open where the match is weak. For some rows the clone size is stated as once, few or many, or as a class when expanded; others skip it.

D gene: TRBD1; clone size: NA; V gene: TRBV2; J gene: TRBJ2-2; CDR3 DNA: TGTGCCAGCAGTGAGACAGGGGTGAACACCGGGGAGCTGTTTTTT; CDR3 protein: CASSETGVNTGELFF
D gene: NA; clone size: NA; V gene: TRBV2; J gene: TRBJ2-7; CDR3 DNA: TGTGCCAGCAAAGGGGGGGTTGTTTCCTACGAGCAGTACTTC; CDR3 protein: CASKGGVVSYEQYF
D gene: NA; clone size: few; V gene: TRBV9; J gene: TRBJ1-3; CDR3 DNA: TGTGCCAGCAGCGCGGGAGATTCAACTGGAAACACCATATATTTT; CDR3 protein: CASSAGDSTGNTIYF
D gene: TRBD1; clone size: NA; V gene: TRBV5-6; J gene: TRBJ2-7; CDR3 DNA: TGTGCCAGCAGCTTGGGGCAGGGGGCCTACGAGCAGTACTTC; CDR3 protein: CASSLGQGAYEQYF
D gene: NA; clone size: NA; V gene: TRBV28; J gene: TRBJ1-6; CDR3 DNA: TGTGCCAGTATCGGGGGACGATTTGGAAATTCACCCCTCCACTTT; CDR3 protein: CASIGGRFGNSPLHF
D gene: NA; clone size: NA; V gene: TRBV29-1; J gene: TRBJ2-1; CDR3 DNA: TGCAGCGTTGACGCCATGACAGGAGGGCAGTTCTTC; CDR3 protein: CSVDAMTGGQFF
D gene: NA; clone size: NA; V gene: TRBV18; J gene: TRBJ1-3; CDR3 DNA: TGTGCCAGCTCACCAACTTCGACGGGGTCCTCTGGAAACACCATATATTTT; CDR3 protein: CASSPTSTGSSGNTIYF
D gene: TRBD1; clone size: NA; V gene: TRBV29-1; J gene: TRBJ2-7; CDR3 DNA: TGCAGCGTCAGACAGGGGGCCTCCTACGAGCAGTACTTC; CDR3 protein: CSVRQGASYEQYF
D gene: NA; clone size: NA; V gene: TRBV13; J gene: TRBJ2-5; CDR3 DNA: TGTGCCAGCAGCTTATTCTTTGAGACCCAGTACTTC; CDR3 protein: CASSLFFETQYF
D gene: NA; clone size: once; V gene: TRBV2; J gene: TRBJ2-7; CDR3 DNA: TGTGCCAGCAGTGATTCGTATTACGAGCAGTACTTC; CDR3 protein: CASSDSYYEQYF
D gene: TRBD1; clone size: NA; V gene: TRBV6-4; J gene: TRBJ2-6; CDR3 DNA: TGTGCCAGCAGTTTAACAGGGGACGCGGGCTCTGGGGCCAACGTCCTGACTTTC; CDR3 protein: CASSLTGDAGSGANVLTF
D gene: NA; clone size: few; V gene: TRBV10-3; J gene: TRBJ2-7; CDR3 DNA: TGTGCCATCGGAAAGGCGGACTACGAGCAGTACTTC; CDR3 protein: CAIGKADYEQYF
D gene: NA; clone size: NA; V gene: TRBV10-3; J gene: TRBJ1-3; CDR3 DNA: TGTGCCAGCAAGACTTCAGGAAACACCATATATTTT; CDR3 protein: CASKTSGNTIYF
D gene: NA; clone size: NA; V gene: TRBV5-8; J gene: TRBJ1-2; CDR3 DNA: TGTGCCAGCAGCTTGGGGCTAGATGGCTACACCTTC; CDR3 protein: CASSLGLDGYTF
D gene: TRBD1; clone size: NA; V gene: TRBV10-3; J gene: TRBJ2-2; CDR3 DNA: TGTGCCATCAGTGCCTTGGGACAGGGGAGCACCGGGGAGCTGTTTTTT; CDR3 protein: CAISALGQGSTGELFF
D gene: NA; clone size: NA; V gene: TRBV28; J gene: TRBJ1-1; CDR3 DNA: TGTGCCAGCAGTTTAACCGGGGACACTGAAGCTTTCTTT; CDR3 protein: CASSLTGDTEAFF
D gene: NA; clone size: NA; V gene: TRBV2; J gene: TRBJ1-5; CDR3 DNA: TGTGCCAGCCAGGGTAGCAGTTCAGGCCAGCCCCAGCATTTT; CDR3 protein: CASQGSSSGQPQHF
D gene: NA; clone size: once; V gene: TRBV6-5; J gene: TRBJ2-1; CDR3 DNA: TGTGCCAGCAGCGCCCACCCCGGGCAGGGCAGCGAGCAGTTCTTC; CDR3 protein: CASSAHPGQGSEQFF
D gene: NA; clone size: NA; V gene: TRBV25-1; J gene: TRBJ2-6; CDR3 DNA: TGTGCCAGCAGTAGGGGATCAGGGGCCAACGTCCTGACTTTC; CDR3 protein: CASSRGSGANVLTF
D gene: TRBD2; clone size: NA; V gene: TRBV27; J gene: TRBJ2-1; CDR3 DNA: TGTGCCAGCAGTTTGAGTAGCGGGAGTCGCCATGAGCAGTTCTTC; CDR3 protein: CASSLSSGSRHEQFF
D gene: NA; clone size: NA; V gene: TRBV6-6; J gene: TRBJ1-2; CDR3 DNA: TGTGCCAGCAGCTCCCCTACGGGGGAAAGATACTATGGCTACACCTTC; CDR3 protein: CASSSPTGERYYGYTF
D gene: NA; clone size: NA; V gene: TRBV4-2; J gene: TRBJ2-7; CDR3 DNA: TGTGCCAGCAGCCAAGAGAAACAGGGGGGGCTTTACGAGCAGTACTTC; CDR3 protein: CASSQEKQGGLYEQYF
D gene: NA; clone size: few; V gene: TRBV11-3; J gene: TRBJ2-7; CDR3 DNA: TGTGCCAGCAGCCTCGGGAGTACCCACGAGCAGTACTTC; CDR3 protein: CASSLGSTHEQYF
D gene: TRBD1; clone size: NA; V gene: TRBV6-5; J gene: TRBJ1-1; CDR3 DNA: TGTGCCACCCAAATAGGACAGGGTGGCACTGAAGCTTTCTTT; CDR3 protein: CATQIGQGGTEAFF
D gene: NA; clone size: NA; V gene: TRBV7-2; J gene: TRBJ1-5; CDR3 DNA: TGTGCCAGCAGCTTAGATCCGTTTTCTCAGCCCCAGCATTTT; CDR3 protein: CASSLDPFSQPQHF
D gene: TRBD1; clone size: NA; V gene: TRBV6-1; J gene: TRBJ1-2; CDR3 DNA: TGTGCCAGCAGTGAACAGGGGGCGGGTTATGGCTACACCTTC; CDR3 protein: CASSEQGAGYGYTF
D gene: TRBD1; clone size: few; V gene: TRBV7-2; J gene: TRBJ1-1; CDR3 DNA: TGTGCCAGCAGCTGGACAGGGACCGCGGGCACTGAAGCTTTCTTT; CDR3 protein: CASSWTGTAGTEAFF
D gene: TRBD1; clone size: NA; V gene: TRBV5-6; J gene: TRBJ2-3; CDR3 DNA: TGTGCCAGCAGCGCCCGGGACAGGGCATCAGATACGCAGTATTTT; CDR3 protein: CASSARDRASDTQYF
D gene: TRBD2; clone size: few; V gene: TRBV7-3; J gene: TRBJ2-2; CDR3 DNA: TGTGCCAGCAGCCGGACTAGCGGGAGGAGCACCGGGGAGCTGTTTTTT; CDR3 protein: CASSRTSGRSTGELFF
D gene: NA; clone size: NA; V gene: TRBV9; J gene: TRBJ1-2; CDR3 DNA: TGTGCCAGCAGCGTCTCGGCAGGGAATTCTTTTAATGGCTACACCTTC; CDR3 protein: CASSVSAGNSFNGYTF
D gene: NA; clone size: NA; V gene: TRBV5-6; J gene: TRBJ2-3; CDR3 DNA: TGTGCCAGCAGCTTAAGCCCCCATAACCAAGCAGATACGCAGTATTTT; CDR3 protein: CASSLSPHNQADTQYF
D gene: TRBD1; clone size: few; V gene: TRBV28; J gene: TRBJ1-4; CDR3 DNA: TGTGCCAGCAGGGGGACAGGCTATAATGAAAAACTGTTTTTT; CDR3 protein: CASRGTGYNEKLFF